This TCR beta chain was retrieved from a study of OX40 agonist ivuxolimab in advanced cancers. Clones were sequenced by immunoSEQ multiplex PCR, and TCRdb holds only the in-frame ones, with some missing. The sample yields 15,000 to 25,000 clones, around nine tenths seen once. The clonotype comes from an adult with an advanced solid tumor such as melanoma, head and neck, liver or kidney cancer. The starting material was CD4+ or CD8+ T cells sorted from blood, obtained in a trial of the OX40 agonist ivuxolimab.

The chain's CDR3 is CASSLPYNEQFF. The CDR3 DNA follows: TGTGCCAGCAGCTTGCCCTACAATGAGCAGTTCTTC. The chain links TRBV11-3 to TRBJ2-1, with D hard to call. The CDR3 totals 12 residues. Germline assignment: CDR1 SGHNT and CDR2 YENEEA. V was clipped by 3 bases and J by 2 bases, with 2 bases between them.